Following are 4 T cell receptor beta chains from one sample sequenced in a study of blood T cells in healthy people across ages. The use of a sample-barcoded 5' primer and a J-beta primer mix characterized a second PCR of roughly 6 to 11 cycles. TCRdb passed the 5' RACE reads through MiXCR, listing each CDR3 protein once. Among hundreds of thousands of distinct CDR3 sequences listed, around 24% were seen once. The sample was also linked to a second study, of T cells of mothers and their children.

Sequencing was carried out using blood. These receptors were obtained from a boy aged 5-17 years in good health.

In this sample, this clonotype turned up a few times. The chain links TRBV29-1 to TRBJ2-5; no clear D. With the DNA end fitting TRBJ2-1 better, the J assignment may be wrong. The CDR3 loop spans 13 amino acids. CDR1 is SQVTM, CDR2 ANQGSEA, per germline. The CDR3 sequence is CSVEVNRNNEQFF. CDR3 sequence (DNA): TGCAGCGTTGAAGTGAATAGAAACAATGAGCAGTTCTTC.

The chain combines TRBV6-5 with TRBJ1-4; 8 bases fit TRBD1. After removal of 6 bases from V and 8 bases from J, the junction contained 11 bases not matched to a gene. Germline V gene data show CDR1 as MNHEY and CDR2 as SVGAGI. The CDR3 is 15 amino acids. The DNA of the CDR3 is TGTGCCAGCAGACCTATGGGACAGGCGGGGGAAAAACTGTTTTTT. Translated, it gives CASRPMGQAGEKLFF.

This clonotype was picked up a small number of times. The chain joins TRBV9 to TRBJ1-6; D ambiguous. The germline V and J ends were trimmed by 0 bases and 0 bases, with 10 bases remaining between them. The CDR3 covers 17 residues. CDR1 is SGDLS and CDR2 is YYNGEE in the germline V gene. CDR3 DNA: TGTGCCAGCAGCGTAGGTCCGCGCCCCTCCTATAATTCACCCCTCCACTTT. Translating it yields CASSVGPRPSYNSPLHF.

V and J are TRBV5-4 and TRBJ2-3; 7 nucleotides agree with TRBD2. The junction had 11 bases not matched to a gene; V was cut back by 4 bases and J by 0 bases. The CDR3 length is 17 residues. Looked up from germline, CDR1 is SGHNT and CDR2 is YYREEE (reference sequence). Written as DNA, the CDR3 is TGTGCCAGCAGCCGAATAGCGGGCGAAGGGAGCACAGATACGCAGTATTTT. It is translated as CASSRIAGEGSTDTQYF.